The present entry profiles one T cell receptor (beta chain) with its context. This sample stems from a study of shared T cell receptors in the human thymus. Sequencing used immunoSEQ multiplex PCR; TCRdb keeps in-frame clones, though not all of them. The sample lists roughly 700,000 clones; approximately 88% were seen once. Deletions cut 0 bases from V and 3 bases from J, with 17 bases between. CDR3 length equals 17 residues. The V gene's germline CDR1 is SNHLY and CDR2 FYNNEI. These records were also assigned to another study, of human thymus T cells. From that second work: In corrective heart surgery, resections were taken, and these provided the thymus tissue.

Sequences were obtained from thymocytes. This TCR derives from a boy under two years old with a congenital heart defect. The rearrangement links TRBV2 to TRBJ1-2, with D tentatively TRBD1 (6 bases). CDR3 protein: CASSEAPRGGRDYGYTF. DNA for the CDR3: TGTGCCAGCAGTGAAGCACCCAGGGGAGGGAGGGACTATGGCTACACCTTC.